Shown below are 9 T cell receptor beta chains from a single sample sequenced in a study of cytomegalovirus exposure and HLA in healthy donors. This PCR relied on a set of 60 Vbeta primers and 13 Jbeta primers. The table came from immunoSEQ multiplex PCR; TCRdb's copy has only in-frame clones and leaves some out. The table lists around 200,000 clones, about four fifths of them singletons. Sequenced material: PBMCs. The receptors stem from a man aged 50-59 years in good health and CMV-seronegative.

The genes are TRBV5-1 and TRBJ2-5; TRBD1 might be the D (5 bases). V gave up 3 bases and J gave up 0 bases, with 12 bases separating them. CDR3 length equals 15 residues. Germline V gives CDR1 SGHRS, CDR2 YFSETQ. CDR3 DNA sequence: TGCGCCAGCAGCTACCCCTTGACAGACCAAGAGACCCAGTACTTC. This gives the protein CASSYPLTDQETQYF.

V usage is TRBV9 and J usage is TRBJ2-3, with unresolved D. There are 15 residues in the CDR3. Trimming left V 0 bases short and J 8 bases short, with 16 bases between. Germline values: CDR1 SGDLS, CDR2 YYNGEE. The CDR3 coding sequence is TGTGCCAGCAGCGTAGATCACTACCCGATCGGTACGCAGTATTTT. It yields the protein CASSVDHYPIGTQYF.

The chain links TRBV28 to TRBJ2-1; 8 positions match TRBD2. The CDR3 is 14 residues long. The junction had 6 bases not matched to a gene; V was cut back by 3 bases and J by 8 bases. Germline CDR1 and CDR2: MDHEN and SYDVKM. CDR3 in amino acids: CASSLAGRGDEQFF. The CDR3 DNA follows: TGTGCCAGCAGTTTGGCGGGGCGGGGGGATGAGCAGTTCTTC.

The chain recombines TRBV29-1 with TRBJ2-3; TRBD1 is a possible D gene (6 bases). There are 16 residues in the CDR3. Germline CDR1 SQVTM, CDR2 ANQGSEA. Trimming pared 0 bases from V and 4 bases from J, leaving 17 bases between. In nucleotides, the CDR3 is TGCAGCGTTGAAGATCAGAGGGGGTTTAGGGCAGATACGCAGTATTTT. Translation gives CSVEDQRGFRADTQYF.

The chain employs TRBV19 and TRBJ2-5, with 8 bases that match TRBD2. CDR1 is LNHDA, CDR2 SQIVND, per germline (reference sequence). CDR3 length: 14 residues. Germline trimming cut 4 bases from V and 5 bases from J; bases unmatched to any gene: 6. The CDR3 sequence is CASSTNGGVETQYF. The CDR3 DNA sequence: TGTGCCAGTAGTACCAACGGGGGGGTGGAGACCCAGTACTTC.

The rearrangement uses TRBV7-8 and TRBJ2-7, with D maybe TRBD1 (5 bases). The CDR3 contains 14 residues. V lost 4 bases to trimming and J lost 5 bases, with 15 bases between them. CDR1 and CDR2 (germline): SGHVS, FQNEAQ. The chain's CDR3 is CASSSTRVGDEQYF. The CDR3 nucleotides are TGTGCCAGCAGCTCTACCAGGGTAGGGGACGAGCAGTACTTC. The complete variable domain, with remaining parts taken from reference TRBV7-8 and TRBJ2-7, reads GAGVSQSPRYKVAKRGQDVALRCDPISGHVSLFWYQQALGQGPEFLTYFQNEAQLDKSGLPSDRFFAERPEGSVSTLKIQRTQQEDSAVYLCASSSTRVGDEQYFGPGTRLTVT.

The chain couples TRBV6-1 to TRBJ2-7, with TRBD1 matching 11 bases. The trim removed 6 bases at V and 3 bases at J, leaving 4 bases unmatched. CDR1 and CDR2 (germline): MNHNS, SASEGT. The CDR3 has 14 amino acids. CDR3 amino acids: CASSRGQGGYEQYF. CDR3 nucleotides: TGTGCCAGCAGCAGGGGACAGGGGGGCTACGAGCAGTACTTC.

This rearrangement joins TRBV30 to TRBJ1-2; D gene uncertain. There are 13 residues in the CDR3. V lost 0 bases and J 4 bases, leaving 9 bases between the germline ends. Germline assignment: CDR1 GTSNPN and CDR2 SVGIG (reference sequence). The CDR3: CAWSVHGLYGYTF. CDR3 DNA: TGTGCCTGGAGTGTACACGGACTCTATGGCTACACCTTC. The variable domain in full, completed from reference TRBV30 and TRBJ1-2, reads SQTIHQWPATLVQPVGSPLSLECTVEGTSNPNLYWYRQAAGRGLQLLFYSVGIGQISSEVPQNLSASRPQDRQFILSSKKLLLSDSGFYLCAWSVHGLYGYTFGSGTRLTVV.

The chain has TRBV19 and TRBJ2-7; 7 bases are shared with TRBD1. CDR3 length: 18 residues. Germline V lookup: CDR1 LNHDA, CDR2 SQIVND (reference sequence). Losses at the gene ends were 6 bases for V and 2 bases for J; bases not matched to a gene: 19. This CDR3 reads CASSKYHTTGSSTYEQYF. CDR3 DNA sequence: TGTGCCAGTAGCAAATACCACACGACAGGGTCAAGTACCTACGAGCAGTACTTC.